A selection of T cell receptor beta chains follows, all from one sample in a study of T-cell reconstitution after alpha-beta-depleted transplantation in children. MiXCR was run by TCRdb on the PCR reads, yielding one entry per CDR3 protein. The sample includes around 380,000 distinct CDR3 sequences, under 13% of them seen just once. The source material was PBMCs from the stem cell graft donor, sampled from the stem cell graft. Receptors were obtained from a human donor who donated a stem cell graft to a child with acute myeloid leukemia. Each CDR3 is given with its conserved first and last residue. The D gene is left open where the match is weak. The size of a clone is reported for some rows only, either as once, few or many, or as a class for expanded clones.

CDR3 length	clone size	D gene	V gene	J gene	CDR3 protein	CDR3 DNA
16	many	TRBD2	TRBV19	TRBJ2-1	CASSPHSGILYNEQFF	TGTGCCAGTAGTCCCCATAGCGGGATCCTCTACAATGAGCAGTTCTTC
13	few	TRBD2	TRBV10-2	TRBJ2-1	CASSGGLADEQFF	TGCGCCAGCAGTGGGGGACTAGCGGATGAGCAGTTCTTC
13	.	TRBD2	TRBV20-1	TRBJ2-5	CSALAGTQETQYF	TGCAGTGCCCTAGCGGGAACTCAAGAGACCCAGTACTTC
14	many	.	TRBV20-1	TRBJ1-1	CSARGNRVNTEAFF	TGCAGTGCTAGGGGGAACAGGGTCAACACTGAAGCTTTCTTT
15	.	.	TRBV11-2	TRBJ2-1	CASSLTILVGNEQFF	TGTGCCAGCAGCTTAACAATTTTAGTAGGCAATGAGCAGTTCTTC
19	once	TRBD1	TRBV12-3/TRBV12-4	TRBJ2-6	CASSYQSGTGPSGANVLTF	TGTGCCAGCAGTTATCAGTCCGGGACAGGGCCCTCTGGGGCCAACGTCCTGACTTTC
16	few	.	TRBV6-2/TRBV6-3	TRBJ2-2	CASSYPQATSGGELFF	TGTGCCAGCAGTTATCCGCAGGCTACCTCGGGAGGGGAGCTGTTTTTT
13	.	.	TRBV6-1	TRBJ1-2	CAIHRETNYGYTF	TGTGCCATACACAGGGAAACTAACTATGGCTACACCTTC
16	.	TRBD2	TRBV10-2	TRBJ2-2	CAAVPASGRETGELFF	TGCGCCGCCGTCCCCGCTAGCGGGAGGGAGACCGGGGAGCTGTTTTTT
13	many	.	TRBV20-1	TRBJ2-1	CSARDRQGNEQFF	TGCAGTGCTAGAGATCGGCAGGGCAATGAGCAGTTCTTC
13	many	.	TRBV15	TRBJ2-7	CATSRDRGYEQYF	TGTGCCACCAGCAGAGATAGGGGGTACGAGCAGTACTTC
18	.	TRBD1	TRBV4-1	TRBJ2-6	CASSPRQGDFSGANVLTF	TGCGCCAGCAGCCCAAGACAGGGGGATTTCTCTGGGGCCAACGTCCTGACTTTC
17	few	TRBD2	TRBV5-1	TRBJ2-7	CASSDDGLAGYGYEQYF	TGCGCCAGCAGTGACGATGGGCTAGCGGGATACGGCTACGAGCAGTACTTC
16	.	TRBD2	TRBV14	TRBJ2-1	CASSHIAGAPYNEQFF	TGTGCCAGCAGCCATATAGCGGGGGCCCCCTACAATGAGCAGTTCTTC
18	few	TRBD1	TRBV20-1	TRBJ1-4	CSASGWDRKLTTNEKLFF	TGCAGTGCTAGTGGTTGGGACAGAAAACTTACAACTAATGAAAAACTGTTTTTT
12	.	.	TRBV12-3/TRBV12-4	TRBJ1-5	CASSRASEPQHF	TGTGCCAGCAGCCGGGCGAGTGAGCCCCAGCATTTT
13	few	TRBD1	TRBV7-9	TRBJ2-7	CASTGTGGYEQYF	TGTGCCAGTACCGGGACAGGTGGCTACGAGCAGTACTTC
15	few	TRBD1	TRBV5-1	TRBJ1-1	CASSLAGTANTEAFF	TGCGCCAGCAGCTTGGCCGGGACAGCCAACACTGAAGCTTTCTTT
17	.	TRBD1	TRBV11-2	TRBJ1-2	CASSLVSGTGVNYGYTF	TGTGCCAGCAGCTTAGTATCTGGGACAGGGGTAAACTATGGCTACACCTTC
15	few	TRBD1	TRBV12-3/TRBV12-4	TRBJ1-5	CASRETGKRYQPQHF	TGTGCCAGCAGGGAGACAGGGAAGAGGTATCAGCCCCAGCATTTT
12	few	.	TRBV28	TRBJ2-3	CASRNAIDTQYF	TGTGCCAGCAGGAATGCGATAGATACGCAGTATTTT
11	few	.	TRBV6-5	TRBJ2-3	CATGGPDTQYF	TGTGCTACGGGGGGCCCAGATACGCAGTATTTT
16	.	TRBD1	TRBV27	TRBJ2-1	CASSLQGAPVYNEQFF	TGTGCCAGCAGTCTACAGGGGGCGCCGGTCTACAATGAGCAGTTCTTC
14	.	.	TRBV6-1	TRBJ1-4	CASRREQTAVKLFF	TGTGCCAGCAGAAGGGAACAAACAGCCGTAAAACTGTTTTTT
14	.	.	TRBV12-3/TRBV12-4	TRBJ1-5	CASSRDRINQPQHF	TGTGCCAGCAGTAGAGACAGGATCAATCAGCCCCAGCATTTT
15	.	TRBD1	TRBV12-3/TRBV12-4	TRBJ2-6	CASSMDRAGANVLTF	TGTGCCAGCAGTATGGACAGGGCTGGGGCCAACGTCCTGACTTTC
15	.	TRBD1	TRBV12-3/TRBV12-4	TRBJ1-5	CASSPGTGRHQPQHF	TGTGCCAGCAGTCCCGGGACAGGGAGGCACCAGCCCCAGCATTTT
13	few	.	TRBV3-1	TRBJ1-2	CASRGRLGYGYTF	TGTGCCAGCAGGGGTAGGTTAGGGTATGGCTACACCTTC
14	once	.	TRBV4-2	TRBJ1-1	CASSGRNMNTEAFF	TGTGCCAGCAGCGGCCGGAACATGAACACTGAAGCTTTCTTT
18	few	TRBD2	TRBV5-1	TRBJ2-5	CASSLGLAGAWGQETQYF	TGCGCCAGCAGCTTGGGACTAGCGGGAGCCTGGGGCCAAGAGACCCAGTACTTC
18	many	.	TRBV12-3/TRBV12-4	TRBJ2-2	CASSYGLAGDRRAGELFF	.